A single sample gave rise to the 21 T cell receptor beta chains below, sequenced in a study of shared clonotypes between healthy human individuals. Assay used: immunoSEQ multiplex PCR; TCRdb lists only in-frame clones, some missing. Found here are roughly 1,500,000 clones, about 98.5% of them singletons; the top ten hold roughly 0.36%. The sequenced sample was naive CD4+ T cells sorted from blood. The subset is: CD45RA+ positively selected. The receptors here all came from a young man in good health.

This chain connects TRBV6-1 to TRBJ1-1; possibly TRBD1 for D (5 bases). The germline V and J ends were trimmed by 6 bases and 3 bases, with 11 bases remaining between them. CDR1 is MNHNS and CDR2 is SASEGT in the germline V gene. The CDR3 length is 13 residues. The CDR3 spells CASSAGYDTEAFF. The CDR3 nucleotides read TGTGCCAGCAGCGCAGGGTACGACACTGAAGCTTTCTTT.

The genes are TRBV7-9 and TRBJ2-2; TRBD1 agrees at 12 bases. The trim removed 5 bases at V and 9 bases at J, leaving 4 bases unmatched. The V gene's germline CDR1 is SEHNR and CDR2 FQNEAQ (reference sequence). The length of the CDR3 is 14 residues. CDR3 protein: CASSKGTGGRELFF. The CDR3 DNA reads TGTGCCAGCAGCAAGGGGACAGGGGGCCGGGAGCTGTTTTTT. The full variable domain, in which reference TRBV7-9 and TRBJ2-2 provide the parts outside the CDR3, is DTGVSQNPRHKITKRGQNVTFRCDPISEHNRLYWYRQTLGQGPEFLTYFQNEAQLEKSRLLSDRFSAERPKGSFSTLEIQRTEQGDSAMYLCASSKGTGGRELFFGEGSRLTVL.

This clone is a singleton in its sample. The J gene is TRBJ1-1, the V gene TRBV28; TRBD1 aligns across 7 bases. Germline assignment: CDR1 MDHEN and CDR2 SYDVKM. The CDR3 covers 10 residues. V shed 6 bases, J shed 10 bases, and the junction held 2 bases outside the gene matches. The DNA of the CDR3 is TGTGCCAGCAGGGACAGGAGAGCTTTCTTT. It specifies CASRDRRAFF.

V is TRBV28 and J is TRBJ2-4; D is ambiguous. The germline V gene encodes CDR1 MDHEN and CDR2 SYDVKM. V was shortened by 3 bases and J by 3 bases, with 9 bases between the two germline ends. The CDR3 length is 14 residues. CDR3 DNA sequence: TGTGCCAGCAGTTTCTGGTCCAGCAAAAACATTCAGTACTTC. Protein sequence: CASSFWSSKNIQYF.

The chain couples TRBV2 to TRBJ1-5; D is possibly TRBD1 (6 bases). This CDR3 comprises 17 residues. The germline V gene has CDR1 SNHLY and CDR2 FYNNEI. V dropped 1 base and J dropped 0 bases, with 13 bases sitting between them. Here the CDR3 reads CASSEGRGDVSNQPQHF. CDR3 DNA: TGTGCCAGCAGTGAAGGTAGGGGGGACGTTAGCAATCAGCCCCAGCATTTT.

This chain links TRBV18 with TRBJ2-1; 8 nucleotides line up with TRBD1. V trimming: 4 bases; J trimming: 0 bases; junction bases outside the gene matches: 5. This CDR3 has 16 amino acids. In germline, CDR1 is KGHSH, CDR2 LQKENI. CDR3: CASSLGQGSSYNEQFF. The CDR3, as DNA: TGTGCCAGCTCACTCGGACAGGGAAGCTCCTACAATGAGCAGTTCTTC.

V gene TRBV29-1 combines with J gene TRBJ1-2; D is uncertain. Between the trimmed V and J ends, which lost 3 bases and 5 bases, there was a span of 10 bases. From germline, CDR1 is SQVTM and CDR2 ANQGSEA. This CDR3 contains 12 residues. The CDR3 protein is CSVDWQKYGYTF. CDR3 nucleotide sequence: TGCAGCGTTGATTGGCAGAAATATGGCTACACCTTC.

The chain has TRBV7-8 and TRBJ2-5; no clear D gene. Germline values: CDR1 SGHVS, CDR2 FQNEAQ. The length of the CDR3 is 14 residues. The germline V and J ends were trimmed by 4 bases and 4 bases, with 13 bases remaining between them. This chain's CDR3 is CASSSLGRTETQYF. Here the CDR3 DNA reads TGTGCCAGCAGCTCCCTAGGCAGAACAGAGACCCAGTACTTC.

With regard to this clone: Within the sample, other DNA sequences also encode this same CDR3. The DNA of the CDR3 is TGCAGTGCTTCCAGGAACACTGAAGCTTTCTTT. Translating it yields CSASRNTEAFF. V gene TRBV20-1 combines with J gene TRBJ1-1; no clear D gene. The V end was cut by 5 bases, the J end by 1 base, with 5 bases between. Germline loops: CDR1 DFQATT, CDR2 SNEGSKA (reference sequence). The CDR3 runs to 11 residues.

The chain links TRBV4-2 to TRBJ2-7; D is undetermined. CDR1 is LGHNA, CDR2 YNFKEQ, per germline. Trimming left V 5 bases short and J 7 bases short, with 12 bases between. The CDR3 is 12 residues long. For the CDR3, the DNA is TGTGCCAGCAGCGCCCTCCACAGAGAGCAGTACTTC. Translated, it gives CASSALHREQYF.

This clone was observed once. The J gene is TRBJ1-1, the V gene TRBV27; D remains ambiguous. Germline values: CDR1 MNHEY, CDR2 SMNVEV (reference sequence). The CDR3 sequence is 14 residues long. CDR3 coding DNA: TGTGTCCAAGAGAGACTTTCCGTGAACACTGAAGCTTTCTTT. Translation gives CVQERLSVNTEAFF.

The rearrangement uses TRBV30 and TRBJ2-7; 9 bases fit TRBD1. Germline CDR1 and CDR2: GTSNPN and SVGIG (reference sequence). Germline trimming cut 3 bases from V and 2 bases from J; bases unmatched to any gene: 5. The CDR3 runs to 14 residues. CDR3 sequence: CAWRSTGGTYEQYF. DNA for the CDR3: TGTGCCTGGAGGAGCACAGGGGGCACCTACGAGCAGTACTTC.

CDR3 residues: CASRDRVSLGDEQYF. The CDR3, as DNA: TGTGCCAGCAGGGACAGGGTCAGTTTAGGCGACGAGCAGTACTTC. The chain links TRBV2 to TRBJ2-7; TRBD1 agrees at 8 bases. Germline V gene lookup returns CDR1 SNHLY and CDR2 FYNNEI. V lost 6 bases to trimming and J lost 5 bases; unmatched junction nucleotides: 12. The CDR3 extends over 15 amino acids.

The chain combines TRBV5-6 with TRBJ2-7; the match to TRBD2 covers 11 bases. This CDR3 region has 16 residues. Germline V gene sequence: CDR1 SGHDT, CDR2 YYEEEE. V gave up 1 base and J gave up 4 bases; unmatched junction bases: 7. The DNA of the CDR3 is TGTGCCAGCAGCTTGCTAGCGGGAGGCGAGGGGTACGAGCAGTACTTC. It codes for CASSLLAGGEGYEQYF.

This chain connects TRBV5-1 to TRBJ2-1; TRBD1 matches at 8 bases. CDR3 length: 16 amino acids. The trim removed 4 bases at V and 5 bases at J, leaving 11 bases unmatched. CDR1 and CDR2 (germline): SGHRS, YFSETQ. The CDR3 DNA reads TGCGCCAGCAGCCTAAGGACAGGGCAAACCGACAATGAGCAGTTCTTC. Translated: CASSLRTGQTDNEQFF.

The genes are TRBV5-4 and TRBJ2-7, with D possibly being TRBD1 or TRBD2 (5 bases each). In germline, CDR1 is SGHNT, CDR2 YYREEE (reference sequence). The CDR3 is made up of 14 amino acids. Trimming shortened V by 0 bases and J by 5 bases, and 12 bases separated the two germline ends. The CDR3 loop reads CASSLARDVHEQYF. The CDR3 coding sequence is TGTGCCAGCAGCTTGGCTAGGGACGTGCACGAGCAGTACTTC.

About this clone itself: The junction departs from the called germline gene at one end, perhaps through a read error. The chain uses TRBV25-1 and TRBJ2-1; 11 bases match TRBD1. From germline, CDR1 is MGHDK and CDR2 SYGVNS. The CDR3 totals 11 residues. The CDR3 loop is CASRDGGQGVF. The CDR3 coding sequence is TGTGCCAGCAGAGACGGGGGACAGGGGGTCTTC. Full variable domain (missing parts from reference TRBV25-1 and TRBJ2-1): EADIYQTPRYLVIGTGKKITLECSQTMGHDKMYWYQQDPGMELHLIHYSYGVNSTEKGDLSSESTVSRIRTEHFPLTLESARPSHTSQYLCASRDGGQGVFGPGTRLTVL.

This chain uses TRBV6-5 with TRBJ2-7; 13 bases are a match to TRBD2. With V trimmed by 9 bases and J by 6 bases, 5 bases remained unmatched. The germline V gene encodes CDR1 MNHEY and CDR2 SVGAGI. CDR3 size: 13 residues. The CDR3 loop reads CASGLAGEAEQYF. Written as DNA, the CDR3 is TGTGCCAGTGGACTAGCGGGAGAGGCCGAGCAGTACTTC.

The chain employs TRBV25-1 and TRBJ1-2; maybe TRBD1 (5 bases). Germline V gene data show CDR1 as MGHDK and CDR2 as SYGVNS. The CDR3 spans 14 residues. V lost 6 bases, J lost 6 bases, and 17 bases lay in between. CDR3 residues: CASSAAGRGDGYTF. The CDR3 nucleotides are TGTGCCAGCAGCGCCGCGGGGCGCGGTGATGGCTACACCTTC.

The rearrangement uses TRBV7-6 and TRBJ2-7; 8 nucleotides align to TRBD2. J gave up 1 base and V 4 bases, and 6 bases lay outside the gene matches. CDR1 is SGHVS and CDR2 is FNYEAQ in the germline V gene. This CDR3 spans 15 amino acids. CDR3 nucleotide sequence: TGTGCCAGCAGCTCGGGGGGGGACGGATCCTACGAGCAGTACTTC. Translation gives CASSSGGDGSYEQYF.

The V and J genes are TRBV6-1 and TRBJ1-3; the D is unclear. The germline V and J ends were trimmed by 2 bases and 4 bases, with 6 bases remaining between them. From germline, CDR1 is MNHNS and CDR2 SASEGT. CDR3 size: 13 residues. CDR3: CASSEITGNTIYF. In nucleotides, the CDR3 is TGTGCCAGCAGTGAAATCACCGGAAACACCATATATTTT.